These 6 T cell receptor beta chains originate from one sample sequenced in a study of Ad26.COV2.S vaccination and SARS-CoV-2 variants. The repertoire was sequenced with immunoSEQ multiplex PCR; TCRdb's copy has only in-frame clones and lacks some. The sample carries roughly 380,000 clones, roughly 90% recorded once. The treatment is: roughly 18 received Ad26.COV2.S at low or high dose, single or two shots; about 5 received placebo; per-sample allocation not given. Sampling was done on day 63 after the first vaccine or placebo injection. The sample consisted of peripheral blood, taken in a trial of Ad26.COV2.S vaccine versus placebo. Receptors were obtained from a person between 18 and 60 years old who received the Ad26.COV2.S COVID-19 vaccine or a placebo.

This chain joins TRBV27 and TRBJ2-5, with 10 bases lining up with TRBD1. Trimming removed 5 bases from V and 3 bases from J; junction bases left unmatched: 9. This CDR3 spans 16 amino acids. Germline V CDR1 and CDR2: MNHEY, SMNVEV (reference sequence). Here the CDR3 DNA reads TGTGCCAGCAGTAGGGATGTAGGGACAGGGGAAGAGACCCAGTACTTC. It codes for CASSRDVGTGEETQYF.

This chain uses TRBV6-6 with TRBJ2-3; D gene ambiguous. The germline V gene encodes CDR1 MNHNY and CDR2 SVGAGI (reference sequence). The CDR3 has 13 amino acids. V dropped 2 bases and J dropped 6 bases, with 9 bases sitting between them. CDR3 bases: TGTGCCAGCAGTTACGATTCTCGGGATACGCAGTATTTT. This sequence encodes CASSYDSRDTQYF.

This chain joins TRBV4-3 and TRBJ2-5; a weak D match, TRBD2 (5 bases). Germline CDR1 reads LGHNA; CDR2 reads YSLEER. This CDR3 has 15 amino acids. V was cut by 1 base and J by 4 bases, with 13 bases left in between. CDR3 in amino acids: CASSQVKRFGETQYF. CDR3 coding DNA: TGCGCCAGCAGCCAAGTCAAGCGGTTCGGAGAGACCCAGTACTTC.

CDR3 in DNA: TGTGCCAGCAGCTTAGCGGGCAGGGCGAACACTGAAGCTTTCTTT. This encodes CASSLAGRANTEAFF. The rearrangement joins TRBV7-8 to TRBJ1-1; a weak D match, TRBD1 (5 bases). CDR1 SGHVS and CDR2 FQNEAQ come from the germline V gene. CDR3 length equals 15 residues. Trimming pared 0 bases from V and 1 base from J, leaving 9 bases between.

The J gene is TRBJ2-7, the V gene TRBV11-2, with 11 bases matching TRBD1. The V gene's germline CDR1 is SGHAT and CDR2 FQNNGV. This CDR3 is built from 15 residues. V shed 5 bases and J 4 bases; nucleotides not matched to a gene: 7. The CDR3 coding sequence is TGTGCCAGCAGCCCCATCGGGACAGGGGGTTACGAGCAGTACTTC. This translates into CASSPIGTGGYEQYF.

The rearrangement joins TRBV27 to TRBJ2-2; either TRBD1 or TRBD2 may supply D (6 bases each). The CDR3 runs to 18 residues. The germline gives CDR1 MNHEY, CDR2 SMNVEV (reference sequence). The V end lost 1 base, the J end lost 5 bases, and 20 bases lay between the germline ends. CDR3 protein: CASSLFGVGGQYTGELFF. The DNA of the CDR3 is TGTGCCAGCAGTTTATTCGGTGTCGGGGGCCAATATACCGGGGAGCTGTTTTTT.